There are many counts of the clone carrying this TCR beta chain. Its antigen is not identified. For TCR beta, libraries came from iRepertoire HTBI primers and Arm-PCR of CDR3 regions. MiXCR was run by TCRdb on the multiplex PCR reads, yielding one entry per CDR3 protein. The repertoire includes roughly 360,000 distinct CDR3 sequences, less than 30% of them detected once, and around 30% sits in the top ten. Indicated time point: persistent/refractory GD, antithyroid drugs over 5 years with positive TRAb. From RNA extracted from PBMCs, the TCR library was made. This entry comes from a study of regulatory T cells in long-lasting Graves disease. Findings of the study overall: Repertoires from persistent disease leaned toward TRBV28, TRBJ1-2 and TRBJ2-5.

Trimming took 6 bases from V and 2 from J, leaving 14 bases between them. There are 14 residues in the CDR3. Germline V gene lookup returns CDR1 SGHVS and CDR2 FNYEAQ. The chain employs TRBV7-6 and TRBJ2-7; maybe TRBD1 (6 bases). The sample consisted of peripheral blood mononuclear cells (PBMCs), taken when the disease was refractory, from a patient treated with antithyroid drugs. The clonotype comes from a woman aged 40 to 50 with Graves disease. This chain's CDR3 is CASSWGTLPYEQYF. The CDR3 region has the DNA TGTGCCAGCAGTTGGGGGACACTTCCCTACGAGCAGTACTTC. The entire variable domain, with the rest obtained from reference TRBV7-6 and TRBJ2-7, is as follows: GAGVSQSPRYKVTKRGQDVALRCDPISGHVSLYWYRQALGQGPEFLTYFNYEAQQDKSGLPNDRFSAERPEGSISTLTIQRTEQRDSAMYRCASSWGTLPYEQYFGPGTRLTVT.